Shown below are 25 T cell receptor beta chains from a single sample sequenced in a study of identical twins. TCRdb redid the calling of the 5' RACE reads with MiXCR, one entry per CDR3 protein. The data show a few hundred thousand distinct CDR3 sequences, with 6.5% to 8% seen just once and roughly 15% held by the top ten. This sample was shared with a second study, whose subject was T cells expressing NK-cell markers.

Sequencing was done on a sample of CD8+ T cells sorted from blood. These receptors all come from a woman aged 18-35 years in good health.

The chain carries TRBV12-3 or TRBV12-4 and TRBJ2-7, with D tentatively TRBD1 (6 bases). The CDR3 has 12 amino acids. V dropped 10 bases and J dropped 3 bases, with 13 bases sitting between them. CDR3 amino acids: CAIGQLGYEQYF. DNA for the CDR3: TGTGCCATTGGACAGCTAGGCTACGAGCAGTACTTC.

The V gene is TRBV7-9, the J gene TRBJ2-3; weak D call: TRBD2 (6 bases). Trimming stripped 3 bases from V and 3 bases from J, with 10 bases between. The CDR3 runs to 14 residues. Looked up from germline, CDR1 is SEHNR and CDR2 is FQNEAQ (reference sequence). This CDR3 is CASSFTGVTDTQYF. The CDR3 bases are TGTGCCAGCAGCTTCACGGGGGTTACAGATACGCAGTATTTT.

CDR3 DNA: TGTGCCAGCAGCTTAGGACGGGGCTGGGGTTACGAGCAGTACTTC. It yields the protein CASSLGRGWGYEQYF. The chain links TRBV7-8 to TRBJ2-7; D tentatively fits TRBD1 or TRBD2 (5 bases each). Trimming removed 1 base from V and 4 bases from J, with 14 bases in between. CDR1 is SGHVS and CDR2 is FQNEAQ in the germline V gene. The CDR3 sequence is 15 residues long.

This clonotype came up a few times. V usage is TRBV13 and J usage is TRBJ2-1; the match to TRBD2 covers 8 bases. This CDR3 has 12 residues. CDR1 is PRHDT and CDR2 is FYEKMQ in the germline V gene (reference sequence). Trimming took 1 base from V and 13 from J; bases not matched to a gene: 3. The CDR3 region is CASSLAAGVQFF. The CDR3 region has the DNA TGTGCCAGCAGCTTAGCAGCGGGAGTCCAGTTCTTC.

This clonotype was counted many times. V gene TRBV10-3 combines with J gene TRBJ1-1, with 7 bases aligning to TRBD1. V lost 4 bases and J lost 0; bases outside the gene matches: 14. Germline CDR1 ENHRY, CDR2 SYGVKD. The CDR3 length is 18 residues. The CDR3 DNA is TGTGCCATCAGTGGTAATGGAGACAGGGATTATATGAACACTGAAGCTTTCTTT. Translation: CAISGNGDRDYMNTEAFF.

This clonotype was counted many times. The genes are TRBV12-3 or TRBV12-4 and TRBJ2-7, with D possibly matching TRBD2 (6 bases). Trimming took 8 bases from V and 6 from J, leaving 14 bases between them. The CDR3 spans 12 residues. The CDR3 DNA reads as TGTGCCAGCGGTCTGGGGGGAATCGAGCAGTACTTC. It encodes CASGLGGIEQYF.

This clonotype was recorded many times. The CDR3 sequence is CASSSQLAGQETQYF. The CDR3 bases are TGTGCCAGCAGCTCTCAACTAGCGGGACAAGAGACCCAGTACTTC. The chain is built from TRBV11-2 and TRBJ2-5; 10 bases map to TRBD2. This CDR3 has 15 amino acids. Germline values: CDR1 SGHAT, CDR2 FQNNGV. V shed 4 bases and J 2 bases; nucleotides not matched to a gene: 4. The variable domain in full, with the rest retrieved from reference TRBV11-2 and TRBJ2-5, is EAGVAQSPRYKIIEKRQSVAFWCNPISGHATLYWYQQILGQGPKLLIQFQNNGVVDDSQLPKDRFSAERLKGVDSTLKIQPAKLEDSAVYLCASSSQLAGQETQYFGPGTRLLVL.

The chain uses TRBV6-2 or TRBV6-3 and TRBJ1-1; D is unclear. This CDR3 is built from 16 residues. Germline V gene data show CDR1 as MNHEY and CDR2 as SVGEGT. Trimming took off 0 bases at V and 0 bases at J, with 11 bases between the two ends. As DNA, the CDR3 is TGTGCCAGCAGTTACTCGGTGGAGCAGATGAACACTGAAGCTTTCTTT. It encodes CASSYSVEQMNTEAFF.

This clonotype was seen only a few times. The DNA for the CDR3 is TGTGCCAGCAGCGAGTGGGGCGGGGGCTCAAACACTGAAGCTTTCTTT. Translated: CASSEWGGGSNTEAFF. The chain links TRBV9 to TRBJ1-1; a possible D gene is TRBD1 (6 bases). The CDR3 totals 16 residues. Germline V lookup: CDR1 SGDLS, CDR2 YYNGEE. Trimming removed 3 bases from V and 2 bases from J, with 17 bases in between.

The rearrangement links TRBV6-4 to TRBJ2-3; the D gene could be TRBD1 or TRBD2 (5 bases each). This CDR3 is 14 amino acids long. Germline-derived CDR1 and CDR2 are MRHNA and SNTAGT. Trimming removed 0 bases from V and 6 bases from J, with 10 bases in between. CDR3 DNA sequence: TGTGCCAGCAGTGACTCGCTATGGGGGGATACGCAGTATTTT. Its translation is CASSDSLWGDTQYF.

This chain uses TRBV7-2 with TRBJ2-2; 8 bases match TRBD1. The CDR3 covers 15 residues. Germline lookup yields CDR1 SGHTA and CDR2 FQGNSA. The V and J ends lost 8 bases and 5 bases, in that order; junction bases with no gene match: 10. The CDR3 is CASPPGQGWTGELFF. The CDR3 nucleotides are TGTGCCAGCCCACCCGGACAGGGTTGGACCGGGGAGCTGTTTTTT.

This clonotype was counted a few times. One end of the junction varies from germline; a read error may be responsible. The chain combines TRBV12-3 or TRBV12-4 with TRBJ2-7; unclear D gene. The CDR3 spans 11 residues. This CDR3 reads CASGFSHEQYF. DNA for the CDR3: TGTGCCAGCGGTTTTAGTCACGAGCAGTACTTC.

This clonotype has a handful of counts. This chain uses TRBV14 with TRBJ1-1; D might be TRBD1 (6 bases). The CDR3 sequence is 14 residues long. Trimming removed 4 bases from V and 2 bases from J, with 11 bases in between. Germline CDR1 and CDR2: SGHDN and FVKESK. The DNA for the CDR3 is TGTGCCAGCAGCCCGTGGGGGGGCAACACTGAAGCTTTCTTT. This sequence encodes CASSPWGGNTEAFF.

The V and J genes are TRBV6-6 and TRBJ2-2, with D unresolved. This CDR3 has 12 amino acids. Germline values: CDR1 MNHNY, CDR2 SVGAGI (reference sequence). Trimming took 3 bases from V and 4 from J, leaving 3 bases between them. CDR3 nucleotide sequence: TGTGCCAGCAGTTATCTCACCGGGGAGCTGTTTTTT. Its protein product is CASSYLTGELFF.

This clonotype has only a few counts. The V gene is TRBV27, the J gene TRBJ1-1, with D maybe TRBD1 (5 bases). The length of the CDR3 is 14 residues. Germline V lookup: CDR1 MNHEY, CDR2 SMNVEV (reference sequence). With 5 bases removed from V and 2 bases from J, the gap between germline ends came to 12 bases. CDR3 DNA: TGTGCCAGCAGTGTAATGGGACCAAACACTGAAGCTTTCTTT. It is translated as CASSVMGPNTEAFF.

The chain is built from TRBV6-1 and TRBJ2-7; D is uncertain. Between the trimmed V and J ends, which lost 1 base and 6 bases, there was a span of 10 bases. The CDR3 runs 13 residues. Germline CDR1 reads MNHNS; CDR2 reads SASEGT. CDR3 sequence reads: CASSEGFGSEQYF. CDR3 nucleotides: TGTGCCAGCAGTGAAGGGTTCGGGTCCGAGCAGTACTTC.

There are many counts of this clonotype. The rearrangement links TRBV5-1 to TRBJ1-1; D is undetermined. Trimming took off 0 bases at V and 3 bases at J, with 6 bases between the two ends. This CDR3 has 13 amino acids. Looked up from germline, CDR1 is SGHRS and CDR2 is YFSETQ. The CDR3 bases are TGCGCCAGCAGCTTGGTGGAGGACACTGAAGCTTTCTTT. Its translation: CASSLVEDTEAFF.

This chain uses TRBV20-1 with TRBJ2-1; D is unresolved. The CDR3 length is 13 residues. V lost 0 bases to trimming and J lost 9 bases, with 12 bases between them. The germline CDR1 and CDR2 sequences are DFQATT and SNEGSKA (reference sequence). The CDR3 spells CSARDWSSVEQFF. The CDR3 nucleotides are TGCAGTGCTAGAGATTGGTCCTCTGTTGAGCAGTTCTTC.

This sequence joins TRBV12-5 and TRBJ2-2, with D uncertain. The CDR3 loop spans 14 amino acids. V shed 0 bases and J shed 8 bases, with 10 bases lying between them. Germline lookup yields CDR1 LGHNT and CDR2 FRNRAP. The CDR3 DNA reads as TGTGCTAGTGGTTTGGTCCCCTTAGTTGGGGAGCTGTTTTTT. It yields the protein CASGLVPLVGELFF.

The chain carries TRBV4-1 and TRBJ2-7; D remains unclear. This CDR3 has 15 residues. Trimming shortened V by 4 bases and J by 3 bases, and 16 bases separated the two germline ends. Germline CDR1 is MGHRA and CDR2 is YSYEKL. The CDR3 bases are TGCGCCAGCAGCCTGGATAATACCCCCTTCTACGAGCAGTACTTC. As protein: CASSLDNTPFYEQYF.

A few counts support this clonotype. V and J are TRBV11-1 and TRBJ2-1; the match to TRBD2 covers 14 bases. The CDR3 loop spans 19 amino acids. Trimming at V came to 1 base and at J to 2 bases, leaving 7 bases not matched to a gene. Germline-derived CDR1 and CDR2 are SGHAT and FQDESV (reference sequence). The CDR3 reads CASSLEGLAGGRTYNEQFF. As DNA, the CDR3 is TGTGCCAGCAGCTTAGAAGGACTAGCGGGAGGCCGAACCTACAATGAGCAGTTCTTC.

The chain couples TRBV6-4 to TRBJ2-3, with 15 nucleotides matching TRBD2. The CDR3 sequence is 20 residues long. Germline V CDR1 and CDR2: MRHNA, SNTAGT. V shed 6 bases and J 2 bases; nucleotides not matched to a gene: 15. CDR3 bases: TGTGCCAGCAGCGACAATCCCCCGGGACTAGCGGGGGGACACACAGATACGCAGTATTTT. Amino acids: CASSDNPPGLAGGHTDTQYF.

This clonotype was found a few times. The chain recombines TRBV2 with TRBJ2-7, with 7 bases matching TRBD2. Germline CDR1 reads SNHLY; CDR2 reads FYNNEI. The CDR3 is 14 amino acids. The J segment lost 4 bases and the V segment lost 7 bases, leaving 10 bases of the junction unmatched. CDR3 residues: CASMYGGGDYEQYF. The CDR3 DNA sequence: TGTGCCAGCATGTATGGCGGGGGAGATTACGAGCAGTACTTC.

The chain is built from TRBV2 and TRBJ2-7, with TRBD2 as a possible D gene (6 bases). Trimming removed 6 bases from V and 5 bases from J, with 17 bases in between. The CDR3 consists of 14 residues. Germline values: CDR1 SNHLY, CDR2 FYNNEI. CDR3 in DNA: TGTGCCAGCAGAGAATCGGGACTTCCGGACGAGCAGTACTTC. Protein product: CASRESGLPDEQYF.

This clonotype was counted only a few times. V and J are TRBV7-3 and TRBJ2-1; tentative D call: TRBD1 (6 bases). The germline V and J ends were trimmed by 5 bases and 6 bases, with 20 bases remaining between them. This CDR3 is 16 amino acids long. From germline, CDR1 is SGHTA and CDR2 FQGTGA. The DNA for the CDR3 is TGTGCCAGCAGCCAAGACCCCTCGGACAGTCCCAATGAGCAGTTCTTC. It translates to CASSQDPSDSPNEQFF.